This TCR beta chain appears in the sequencing data of a study of blood T cell repertoires in COVID-19 (dated by TCRdb to about 2020). Study-level background: The collaborator samples originated in the United States, Italy and Spain and spanned the acute and convalescent phases of COVID-19. The material from the prospective study consisted of cDNA or gDNA derived from T cells, B-cell-depleted T cells, or PBMCs. Subjects who had been exposed to COVID-19, were actively infected with it, or had recovered from it provided the deeply sampled blood TCRbeta repertoires that made up the dataset. The repertoires were released in a freely available public database intended as a resource for research on the immune response to SARS-CoV-2. Samples came from the ongoing ImmuneRACE study (first 160 participants) plus 1,254 subjects from 6 global collaborators. A de-identified subject ID, COVID-19 status, age in years and sex were almost always included in the sample metadata. Where available, HLA class I and class II types were taken from metadata supplied by the sample provider and were not determined by assay-based typing. Results and caveats for the whole study, not just this receptor: How much clinical and demographic metadata was included differed by source and by participant, and the metadata was provided uncurated.

Points on this clone: It has no known antigen specificity. Nothing much larger sits one base from this clone, and base qualities are not available.

The immunoSEQ Assay, a bias-controlled multiplex PCR, was used to amplify TCRbeta CDR3 regions from genomic DNA. On the authors' methods: The number of nucleated cells in each sample was estimated by amplification of reference gene primers within the assay. Sequence reads were collapsed and filtered to measure the absolute abundance of every unique TCRbeta CDR3 rearrangement. For each sample, productive Simpson clonality was calculated as the square root of Simpson's diversity index over productive rearrangements. This immuneACCESS table, as held by TCRdb, lists in-frame sequences with V and J called but not all clones. Of the missing ones, under half trace to an unresolved V gene in checked studies; the others have no known cause. D and trimming come from the DNA, and the V and J calls and clone size come from that table. For this sample the table gives 290,000 or so clones, of which 70% to 90% were detected only once. 1.3% of the sample rests with the top ten.

Trimming accounts for 3 bases at V and 5 bases at J, while the number of junction bases matched to no gene is 12. The CDR3 covers 16 residues, taking in both the cysteine and the phenylalanine. Only the CDR3 DNA stays, 48 bases, in frame from base 1. The germline V gene yields MNHEY for CDR1 and SVGEGT for CDR2. Collaborating institutions collected whole blood in K2EDTA tubes following their own protocols. For TCRbeta analysis, collaborators shipped samples as frozen whole blood, isolated PBMCs, or DNA extracted from either of those sample types. Input material: peripheral blood. The receptor was derived from a man aged 65 to 79 with acute or convalescent COVID-19. The sequence is built from TRBV6-2 or TRBV6-3 and TRBJ1-1; TRBD1 lines up with 7 middle nucleotides. The DNA sequence is as follows: TGTGCCAGCAGTTATGTCATAAGGGGGCTAGGGACTGAAGCTTTCTTT. Its protein reads: CASSYVIRGLGTEAFF.